Below, 9 T cell receptor beta chains from the same sample are listed, as sequenced in a study of response to subunit inactivated influenza vaccine. TCRdb ran MiXCR on the RT-PCR reads and lists one entry per CDR3 protein. The sample has about 800,000 distinct CDR3 sequences; 21% are singletons. Specimen: PBMCs from blood, collected roughly 5 days after vaccination. The receptors come from a man between 50 and 59 years old who received an inactivated influenza vaccine.

A few counts support this clonotype. The rearrangement joins TRBV6-1 to TRBJ1-5; D unresolved. Germline-derived CDR1 and CDR2 are MNHNS and SASEGT. The V gene lost 7 bases and the J gene lost 4 bases, with 8 bases spanning the gap. The CDR3 length is 12 residues. CDR3: CASTPENQPQHF. The CDR3 nucleotides are TGTGCCAGCACCCCAGAGAATCAGCCCCAGCATTTT.

V and J are TRBV12-3 or TRBV12-4 and TRBJ1-1; 8 positions agree with TRBD1. With 3 bases clipped from V and 1 base from J, the junction kept 13 bases outside the gene matches. The CDR3 is 18 residues long. CDR3 in DNA: TGTGCCAGCAGTTTCCGGAGGCCCTTTGGACAGGGGAACACTGAAGCTTTCTTT. Translation gives CASSFRRPFGQGNTEAFF.

The chain links TRBV24-1 to TRBJ2-1; possible D gene TRBD1, 5 bases. This CDR3 has 15 amino acids. Germline V CDR1 and CDR2: KGHDR, SFDVKD. V was trimmed by 4 bases and J by 2 bases, leaving 11 bases between them. CDR3 in amino acids: CATSDRDIPYNEQFF. CDR3 bases: TGTGCCACCAGTGACAGGGATATACCCTACAATGAGCAGTTCTTC.

In this sample, this clonotype turned up many times. The J gene is TRBJ2-1, the V gene TRBV29-1; 12 positions match TRBD2. The CDR3 is 14 residues long. Germline CDR1 reads SQVTM; CDR2 reads ANQGSEA. Unmatched junction bases numbered 3, after V lost 7 bases and J lost 2 bases. The CDR3 loop reads CSARTSGTYNEQFF. CDR3 DNA sequence: TGCAGCGCCCGGACTAGCGGGACCTACAATGAGCAGTTCTTC.

This clonotype was seen many times. The chain links TRBV29-1 to TRBJ2-2, with TRBD1 matching 7 bases. V shed 3 bases, J shed 4 bases, and the junction held 23 bases outside the gene matches. The CDR3 contains 20 residues. From germline, CDR1 is SQVTM and CDR2 ANQGSEA. CDR3 region: CSVESPHEQGSLLGTGELFF. CDR3 nucleotide sequence: TGCAGCGTTGAGTCCCCCCACGAACAGGGGAGTCTGTTAGGCACCGGGGAGCTGTTTTTT.

This clonotype has a handful of counts. CDR3 DNA sequence: TGTGCCACCAGTGCCGGGCCTTACAATGAGCAGTTCTTC. It codes for CATSAGPYNEQFF. The rearrangement links TRBV24-1 to TRBJ2-1, with D unclear. CDR1 is KGHDR and CDR2 is SFDVKD in the germline V gene. Trimming pared 5 bases from V and 4 bases from J, leaving 8 bases between. The CDR3 contains 13 residues.

The chain employs TRBV10-1 and TRBJ2-5; 7 bases match TRBD1. CDR3 length: 14 amino acids. V was clipped by 10 bases and J by 6 bases; unmatched bases: 14. Germline values: CDR1 WNHNN, CDR2 SYGVQD (reference sequence). DNA of the CDR3: TGCGCCACACGACAGGGCTTTAACTTAAAGACCCAGTACTTC. Its protein is CATRQGFNLKTQYF.

The chain joins TRBV28 to TRBJ2-5; D uncertain. The CDR3 is 14 residues long. Germline-derived CDR1 and CDR2 are MDHEN and SYDVKM. Trimming shortened V by 10 bases and J by 1 base, and 16 bases separated the two germline ends. The DNA of the CDR3 is TGTGCCACCCTGGATAGAGAGCCCCAAGAGACCCAGTACTTC. Amino acid sequence: CATLDREPQETQYF.

The chain recombines TRBV27 with TRBJ2-3; 9 bases are a match to TRBD1. V shed 5 bases and J 1 base; nucleotides not matched to a gene: 7. From germline, CDR1 is MNHEY and CDR2 SMNVEV (reference sequence). This CDR3 region has 16 residues. CDR3: CASSPGTGWGTDTQYF. Here the CDR3 DNA reads TGTGCCAGCAGTCCGGGGACAGGGTGGGGCACAGATACGCAGTATTTT.